This T cell receptor beta chain was recorded in a study of spatial heterogeneity in lung cancer. Study overall: In raw reads, more than 8.5 appearances on average were recorded for each unique TCR and UMI combination. General observations from the study: Ubiquitous expanded tumor TCRs showed up in blood more at resection than follow-up.

Notes on this clonotype: Its antigen is still unknown.

This sample's time point: sample taken at primary tumor resection. The input material, whole RNA from tumor, nontumor lung or frozen PBMC, was sequenced unsorted. A unique molecular identifier was carried by every single TCR cDNA molecule. TCRdb recomputed calls from the 5' RACE reads with MiXCR, one row per CDR3 protein. The sample shows around 89,000 distinct CDR3 sequences, 10% to 15% of them seen only once. Source: PBMCs, taken at surgery. The sequence was collected from a male donor with early-stage non-small cell lung cancer.

Written as DNA, the CDR3 is TGTGCCAGCAGCCAAGAAGGGGTAGAGGATACGCAGTATTTT. Translating gives CASSQEGVEDTQYF. The chain recombines TRBV14 with TRBJ2-3; D is perhaps TRBD1 (5 bases). The germline V and J ends were trimmed by 0 bases and 6 bases, with 10 bases remaining between them. The V gene's germline CDR1 is SGHDN and CDR2 FVKESK. The length of the CDR3 is 14 residues.